The clone carrying this T cell receptor (beta chain) has just a few counts. Its antigen remains unidentified. The data are from a study of T cells in localized non-small cell lung cancer. Assay: immunoSEQ multiplex PCR; the TCRdb copy retains only in-frame clones and omits some. The table lists nearly 2,500 clones, 36% of them singletons. The CDR3 totals 16 residues. Germline CDR1 LNHNV, CDR2 YYDKDF (reference sequence). The trim removed 0 bases at V and 5 bases at J, leaving 8 bases unmatched. Study-level findings and limits: Only one tumor region went through sequencing, so heterogeneity may still be there. Higher blood T cell density tracked longer overall survival. Among the tissues sampled, uninvolved adjacent lung had the highest T cell clonality, above tumor.

This clonotype originated in a male donor at least 60 years old with stage II squamous cell lung carcinoma. Sequences were derived from lymph node tissue, sampled before any cancer treatment. The V gene is TRBV15, the J gene TRBJ2-7, with TRBD2 matching over 9 bases. CDR3 coding DNA: TGTGCCACCAGCAGAGATTTTGGCGGGAGGGCCAACGAGCAGTACTTC. This codes for CATSRDFGGRANEQYF.